This T cell receptor beta chain emerged from a study of T cell responses to AZD1222 COVID-19 vaccine. In regard to this clone: Its cognate antigen is unknown.

Study-wide results and caveats: Most donors were white British, females outnumbered males, and clonal diversity was possibly underestimated.

Generated by immunoSEQ multiplex PCR, the TCRdb table keeps only in-frame clones and is missing some. The sample holds some 170,000 clones; 85% to 95% are singletons and the top ten take about 0.9%. There are 14 residues in the CDR3. The germline V gene has CDR1 SGHKS and CDR2 YYEKEE (reference sequence). V shed 0 bases and J 4 bases; nucleotides not matched to a gene: 3. Sequenced here: peripheral blood, sampled on day 0 of AZD1222 vaccination. The TCR comes from an adult in good health. The rearrangement joins TRBV5-5 to TRBJ2-5; 7 bases fit TRBD1. CDR3 DNA sequence: TGTGCCAGCAGCTTGGTAGAGGGGGCAGAGACCCAGTACTTC. Its protein is CASSLVEGAETQYF. Looking up the rest from reference TRBV5-5 and TRBJ2-5 gives the full variable domain: DAGVTQSPTHLIKTRGQQVTLRCSPISGHKSVSWYQQVLGQGPQFIFQYYEKEERGRGNFPDRFSARQFPNYSSELNVNALLLGDSALYLCASSLVEGAETQYFGPGTRLLVL.